The 15 T cell receptor beta chains in this list originate from one sample, sequenced in a study of beta chain features in type 1 diabetes. The investigators reverse transcribed all of the isolated RNA, so they sequenced expressed TCRB transcripts. Produced via immunoSEQ multiplex PCR; TCRdb's table is partial and in-frame only. The data contain under 900,000 clones, roughly 17% of them singletons. What was sequenced was naive CD4+ T cells from blood. The receptors originated from a woman younger than 35 in good health.

This clone showed up just a few times. The gene calls are TRBV7-9 and TRBJ1-2, with D unresolved. Germline values: CDR1 SEHNR, CDR2 FQNEAQ (reference sequence). The V end was cut by 3 bases, the J end by 6 bases, with 14 bases between. The CDR3 runs to 14 residues. CDR3 sequence: CASSLSGEPHGYTF. The CDR3 DNA reads as TGTGCCAGCAGCTTGAGTGGGGAGCCCCATGGCTACACCTTC. Combining the CDR3 with reference TRBV7-9 and TRBJ1-2 gives the whole variable domain DTGVSQNPRHKITKRGQNVTFRCDPISEHNRLYWYRQTLGQGPEFLTYFQNEAQLEKSRLLSDRFSAERPKGSFSTLEIQRTEQGDSAMYLCASSLSGEPHGYTFGSGTRLTVV.

This clone has just a few counts. This chain links TRBV7-3 with TRBJ2-1; TRBD2 aligns across 9 bases. This CDR3 is built from 15 residues. CDR1 SGHTA and CDR2 FQGTGA come from the germline V gene. The trim removed 5 bases at V and 4 bases at J, leaving 6 bases unmatched. CDR3 amino acids: CASSILAGRYNEQFF. The DNA of the CDR3 is TGTGCCAGCAGCATACTAGCGGGCAGATACAATGAGCAGTTCTTC.

In its sample, this clone was seen a few times. The chain uses TRBV2 and TRBJ1-2; TRBD1 matches at 9 bases. Germline V gene sequence: CDR1 SNHLY, CDR2 FYNNEI. There are 13 residues in the CDR3. V lost 6 bases, J lost 8 bases, and 7 bases stayed unmatched. The CDR3, as DNA: TGTGCCAGCAGCGGGACAGGGCTGAACGGCTACACCTTC. Protein: CASSGTGLNGYTF.

This clone was detected a few times. The chain couples TRBV27 to TRBJ2-1, with D tentatively TRBD2 (6 bases). This CDR3 region has 14 residues. V gave up 1 base and J gave up 10 bases, with 14 bases separating them. Germline lookup yields CDR1 MNHEY and CDR2 SMNVEV (reference sequence). The chain's CDR3 is CASSLFTGGGEQFF. The CDR3 DNA sequence: TGTGCCAGCAGTTTATTTACCGGGGGAGGCGAGCAGTTCTTC.

This clone was counted only a few times. The sample holds other DNA sequences that translate to the same CDR3. This rearrangement joins TRBV20-1 to TRBJ2-7, with a weak D call TRBD2 (6 bases). Germline CDR1 and CDR2: DFQATT and SNEGSKA (reference sequence). This CDR3 has 11 residues. Trimming shortened V by 3 bases and J by 4 bases, and 7 bases separated the two germline ends. The CDR3 loop reads CSARAGYEQYF. CDR3 in DNA: TGCAGTGCTAGGGCGGGGTACGAGCAGTACTTC.

About this clone itself: Other nucleotide sequences in the sample specify the same CDR3. The chain combines TRBV20-1 with TRBJ2-5, with unresolved D. From germline, CDR1 is DFQATT and CDR2 SNEGSKA (reference sequence). This CDR3 region has 10 residues. V gave up 3 bases and J gave up 4 bases, with 3 bases separating them. The CDR3 coding sequence is TGCAGTGCTAGTGGAGAGACCCAGTACTTC. Translated: CSASGETQYF.

This rearrangement joins TRBV7-9 to TRBJ2-3; no reliable D call. This CDR3 has 13 residues. The V gene's germline CDR1 is SEHNR and CDR2 FQNEAQ (reference sequence). V shed 5 bases and J shed 3 bases, with 9 bases lying between them. The CDR3 protein is CASSPGGTDTQYF. CDR3 sequence (DNA): TGTGCCAGCAGCCCTGGTGGGACAGATACGCAGTATTTT.

This chain joins TRBV7-9 and TRBJ1-1; the D is unclear. Germline lookup yields CDR1 SEHNR and CDR2 FQNEAQ (reference sequence). CDR3 size: 16 residues. The V and J ends lost 5 bases and 6 bases respectively, with 22 bases between them. This CDR3 is CASSPQSYKVTSEAFF. The CDR3 DNA reads as TGTGCCAGCAGCCCCCAATCTTATAAGGTAACCTCTGAAGCTTTCTTT.

The rearrangement links TRBV6-6 to TRBJ2-1; no clear D gene. Germline loops: CDR1 MNHNY, CDR2 SVGAGI (reference sequence). This CDR3 spans 16 amino acids. V was pared by 0 bases and J by 0 bases, with 9 bases between. Written as DNA, the CDR3 is TGTGCCAGCAGTTACTCGAGTCCCAGCTCCTACAATGAGCAGTTCTTC. This encodes CASSYSSPSSYNEQFF.

The chain joins TRBV7-8 to TRBJ2-7; 8 bases map to TRBD2. The V gene's germline CDR1 is SGHVS and CDR2 FQNEAQ. CDR3 size: 13 residues. V shed 3 bases, J shed 3 bases, and the junction held 1 base outside the gene matches. DNA of the CDR3: TGTGCCAGCAGCTTCCGGGGGGGCTACGAGCAGTACTTC. It translates to CASSFRGGYEQYF.

In this sample, this clone turned up a few times. The V gene is TRBV7-9, the J gene TRBJ2-1, with 14 positions matching TRBD2. The CDR3 totals 16 residues. After removal of 3 bases from V and 7 bases from J, the junction contained 5 bases not matched to a gene. The germline CDR1 and CDR2 sequences are SEHNR and FQNEAQ (reference sequence). The CDR3 loop is CASSFRLAGGINEQFF. Written as DNA, the CDR3 is TGTGCCAGCAGCTTCAGACTAGCGGGAGGGATTAATGAGCAGTTCTTC.

The chain employs TRBV7-2 and TRBJ1-2; D remains unclear. The V and J ends lost 6 bases and 1 base respectively, with 12 bases between them. Germline values: CDR1 SGHTA, CDR2 FQGNSA. The CDR3 loop spans 14 amino acids. Written as DNA, the CDR3 is TGTGCCAGCAGACCGTCACAGATTAACTATGGCTACACCTTC. It codes for CASRPSQINYGYTF. Drawing the rest from reference TRBV7-2 and TRBJ1-2, the complete variable domain is GAGVSQSPSNKVTEKGKDVELRCDPISGHTALYWYRQSLGQGLEFLIYFQGNSAPDKSGLPSDRFSAERTGGSVSTLTIQRTQQEDSAVYLCASRPSQINYGYTFGSGTRLTVV.

The J gene is TRBJ1-3, the V gene TRBV18; D call uncertain. Germline CDR1 KGHSH, CDR2 LQKENI. The CDR3 is made up of 14 amino acids. The V end was cut by 3 bases, the J end by 2 bases, with 8 bases between. The DNA of the CDR3 is TGTGCCAGCTCACCGTCGGCGCCTGGAAACACCATATATTTT. Protein product: CASSPSAPGNTIYF.

This clone was recorded a few times. The chain employs TRBV28 and TRBJ2-1, with a weak D call TRBD2 (5 bases). V shed 6 bases and J shed 7 bases, with 16 bases lying between them. The CDR3 covers 14 residues. Germline V gene sequence: CDR1 MDHEN, CDR2 SYDVKM. The CDR3 sequence: CASRGPETGNEQFF. In nucleotides, the CDR3 is TGTGCCAGCAGAGGGCCCGAAACGGGGAATGAGCAGTTCTTC.

The rearrangement links TRBV4-1 to TRBJ2-1, with 8 bases identical to TRBD1. The CDR3 spans 13 residues. After removal of 6 bases from V and 6 bases from J, the junction contained 4 bases not matched to a gene. The germline CDR1 and CDR2 sequences are MGHRA and YSYEKL. The CDR3, as DNA: TGCGCCAGCAGGAATACAGGGGGCAATGAGCAGTTCTTC. Its translation is CASRNTGGNEQFF.